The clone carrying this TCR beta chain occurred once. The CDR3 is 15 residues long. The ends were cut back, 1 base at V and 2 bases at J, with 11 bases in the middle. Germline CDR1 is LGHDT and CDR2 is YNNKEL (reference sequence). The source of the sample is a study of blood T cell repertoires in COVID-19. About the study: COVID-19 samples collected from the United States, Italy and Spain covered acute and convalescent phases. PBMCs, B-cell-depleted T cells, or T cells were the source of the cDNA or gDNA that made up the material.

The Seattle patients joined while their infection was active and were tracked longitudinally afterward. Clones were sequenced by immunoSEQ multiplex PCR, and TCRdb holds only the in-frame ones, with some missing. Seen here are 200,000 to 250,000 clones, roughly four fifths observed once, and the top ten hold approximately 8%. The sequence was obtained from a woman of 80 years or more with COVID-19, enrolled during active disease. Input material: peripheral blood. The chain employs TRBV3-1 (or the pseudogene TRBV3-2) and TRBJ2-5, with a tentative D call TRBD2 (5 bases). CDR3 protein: CASSQVTSGQETQYF. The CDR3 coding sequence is TGTGCCAGCAGCCAAGTCACAAGCGGTCAAGAGACCCAGTACTTC.